Listed here are 20 T cell receptor beta chains from one sample, sequenced in a study of shared clonotypes between healthy human individuals. Libraries were prepared by immunoSEQ multiplex PCR; TCRdb keeps only in-frame clonotypes and omits some of them. The sample includes approximately 2,000,000 clones, 85% to 95% of them seen just once. Specimen: naive CD4+ T cells from PBMCs. Stated subset: CD45RA+ positively selected. These receptors came from a man between 18 and 35 years old in good health. Some clones in this sample may be carry-over from other donors' samples.

The chain recombines TRBV19 with TRBJ2-6, with D hard to call. The CDR3 has 17 amino acids. Germline values: CDR1 LNHDA, CDR2 SQIVND (reference sequence). Trimming left V 4 bases short and J 0 bases short, with 13 bases between. In nucleotides, the CDR3 is TGTGCCAGTAGTACTACCGCTAGTAACTCTGGGGCCAACGTCCTGACTTTC. It codes for CASSTTASNSGANVLTF.

This sequence joins TRBV27 and TRBJ2-1; TRBD1 matches at 9 bases. This CDR3 is built from 15 residues. The J segment lost 5 bases and the V segment lost 6 bases, leaving 8 bases of the junction unmatched. Per the germline V gene, CDR1 is MNHEY and CDR2 is SMNVEV (reference sequence). The CDR3 nucleotides are TGTGCCAGCAGACAGGGGGCGATCCCCGACAATGAGCAGTTCTTC. It translates to CASRQGAIPDNEQFF.

The rearrangement joins TRBV19 to TRBJ1-5; tentative D call: TRBD1 (6 bases). The V gene lost 1 base and the J gene lost 4 bases, with 17 bases spanning the gap. This CDR3 spans 17 amino acids. Germline CDR1 reads LNHDA; CDR2 reads SQIVND (reference sequence). The CDR3 loop reads CASSIVASRGGNQPQHF. The DNA of the CDR3 is TGTGCCAGTAGTATAGTGGCTTCGAGAGGGGGGAATCAGCCCCAGCATTTT.

The V call is TRBV28, the J call TRBJ2-1, with TRBD2 identical over 11 bases. In germline, CDR1 is MDHEN, CDR2 SYDVKM. The CDR3 runs 17 residues. With V trimmed by 8 bases and J by 0 bases, 9 bases remained unmatched. The CDR3 here is CASSTGTSGSSYNEQFF. CDR3 in DNA: TGTGCCAGCTCCACCGGGACTAGCGGTAGCTCCTACAATGAGCAGTTCTTC.

This clone was found once. This sequence joins TRBV2 and TRBJ1-4; possible D gene TRBD1, 5 bases. V shed 6 bases and J shed 8 bases, with 19 bases lying between them. The CDR3 spans 15 residues. Germline lookup yields CDR1 SNHLY and CDR2 FYNNEI. The CDR3 loop is CASSEMNFRGEKLFF. For the CDR3, the DNA is TGTGCCAGCAGCGAGATGAATTTTAGGGGCGAAAAACTGTTTTTT. Full variable domain (outside the CDR3, taken from reference TRBV2 and TRBJ1-4): EPEVTQTPSHQVTQMGQEVILRCVPISNHLYFYWYRQILGQKVEFLVSFYNNEISEKSEIFDDQFSVERPDGSNFTLKIRSTKLEDSAMYFCASSEMNFRGEKLFFGSGTQLSVL.

As to this clone: This sample also contains other DNA sequences that code for the same CDR3. The genes are TRBV11-3 and TRBJ2-3, with D unclear. The CDR3 has 13 amino acids. V was clipped by 0 bases and J by 3 bases, with 4 bases between them. Germline CDR1 reads SGHNT; CDR2 reads YENEEA. CDR3 loop: CASSLEGTDTQYF. As DNA, the CDR3 is TGTGCCAGCAGCTTAGAAGGGACAGATACGCAGTATTTT.

This clone has a single count. The chain uses TRBV5-6 and TRBJ1-1, with 7 bases aligning to TRBD1. V lost 0 bases to trimming and J lost 4 bases; unmatched junction nucleotides: 12. This CDR3 contains 17 residues. CDR1 and CDR2 (germline): SGHDT, YYEEEE. The CDR3 region has the DNA TGTGCCAGCAGCTTGGTAAGGAGGGGGCTAAGGACCACTGAAGCTTTCTTT. This encodes CASSLVRRGLRTTEAFF.

The V call is TRBV15, the J call TRBJ2-1, with a possible D match to TRBD2 (6 bases). Germline values: CDR1 LNHNV, CDR2 YYDKDF (reference sequence). V was pared by 0 bases and J by 7 bases, with 16 bases between. This CDR3 is built from 16 residues. The CDR3 bases are TGTGCCACCAGCAGAGAGCCGGGAGCGAGGCTAAATGAGCAGTTCTTC. Its translation: CATSREPGARLNEQFF.

V is TRBV7-2 and J is TRBJ1-5; D remains unclear. CDR1 is SGHTA and CDR2 is FQGNSA in the germline V gene. The germline V and J ends were trimmed by 5 bases and 5 bases, with 7 bases remaining between them. The CDR3 runs 12 residues. CDR3 nucleotides: TGTGCCAGCAGCGGTAACTATCAGCCCCAGCATTTT. Protein product: CASSGNYQPQHF.

The chain recombines TRBV5-1 with TRBJ2-2; 9 nucleotides match TRBD2. After removal of 4 bases from V and 3 bases from J, the junction contained 13 bases not matched to a gene. CDR3 length: 18 amino acids. CDR1 and CDR2 (germline): SGHRS, YFSETQ. The CDR3 DNA is TGCGCCAGCAGCGACCCCACCCTAGCGGGACTGTACACCGGGGAGCTGTTTTTT. It translates to CASSDPTLAGLYTGELFF.

The rearrangement uses TRBV19 and TRBJ1-2; 9 bases are a match to TRBD1. This CDR3 comprises 15 residues. The junction had 7 bases not matched to a gene; V was cut back by 4 bases and J by 4 bases. Germline assignment: CDR1 LNHDA and CDR2 SQIVND (reference sequence). The CDR3 region has the DNA TGTGCCAGTAGTACACAGGGGGCCTTCGGCTATGGCTACACCTTC. This encodes CASSTQGAFGYGYTF.

The chain combines TRBV10-3 with TRBJ2-5; 10 bases are shared with TRBD2. The CDR3 is made up of 14 amino acids. After removal of 8 bases from V and 2 bases from J, the junction contained 5 bases not matched to a gene. In germline, CDR1 is ENHRY, CDR2 SYGVKD. CDR3 DNA sequence: TGTGCCATCGGGTCTAGCGGGAGTCAAGAGACCCAGTACTTC. It codes for CAIGSSGSQETQYF.

The rearrangement links TRBV20-1 to TRBJ2-4; TRBD1 matches at 7 bases. CDR1 and CDR2 from the germline V gene are DFQATT and SNEGSKA (reference sequence). The CDR3 has 8 residues. The V and J ends lost 8 bases and 15 bases, in that order; junction bases with no gene match: 4. CDR3 nucleotide sequence: TGCAGTACAGGGGAAGGGTACTTC. Translated, it gives CSTGEGYF.

V and J are TRBV7-9 and TRBJ1-4, with TRBD1 matching over 10 bases. With V trimmed by 4 bases and J by 6 bases, 2 bases remained unmatched. This CDR3 has 14 amino acids. Germline V gene data show CDR1 as SEHNR and CDR2 as FQNEAQ (reference sequence). The CDR3 reads CASSWDRGDEKLFF. The DNA for the CDR3 is TGTGCCAGCAGCTGGGACAGGGGAGATGAAAAACTGTTTTTT.

V is TRBV12-5 and J is TRBJ2-7, with TRBD1 matching 7 bases. Trimming took 2 bases from V and 6 from J; bases not matched to a gene: 10. Germline V CDR1 and CDR2: LGHNT, FRNRAP. This CDR3 is 15 amino acids long. The CDR3 DNA is TGTGCTAGTGGTTTGCTGGTAGGGGACAGTTCCGAGCAGTACTTC. Amino acid sequence: CASGLLVGDSSEQYF.

This chain links TRBV7-7 with TRBJ2-1, with 10 bases matching TRBD2. CDR3 size: 16 residues. Germline trimming cut 5 bases from V and 3 bases from J; bases unmatched to any gene: 7. Germline V gene data show CDR1 as SSHAT and CDR2 as FNYEAQ (reference sequence). CDR3 loop: CASSPGPSGGYNEQFF. CDR3 nucleotide sequence: TGTGCCAGCAGCCCAGGGCCTAGCGGGGGCTACAATGAGCAGTTCTTC.

The chain uses TRBV2 and TRBJ1-2; 7 nucleotides agree with TRBD1. The length of the CDR3 is 14 residues. Germline V gene data show CDR1 as SNHLY and CDR2 as FYNNEI. V was clipped by 5 bases and J by 0 bases; unmatched bases: 3. The CDR3 DNA sequence: TGTGCCAGCAGTCAGGGGGTAGCTAACTATGGCTACACCTTC. Encoded protein: CASSQGVANYGYTF.

The chain joins TRBV4-1 to TRBJ2-3; TRBD2 matches 8 bases. CDR3 length equals 18 residues. The trim removed 2 bases at V and 7 bases at J, leaving 17 bases unmatched. Germline V gives CDR1 MGHRA, CDR2 YSYEKL. The CDR3 bases are TGCGCCAGCAGCCAATTATCCGGGGCAAGCGGGAGTCCGTATACGCAGTATTTT. Amino acids: CASSQLSGASGSPYTQYF.

CDR3 in amino acids: CASSFGGHQAQYF. CDR3 DNA: TGTGCCAGCAGTTTTGGGGGGCACCAGGCCCAGTACTTC. The rearrangement links TRBV28 to TRBJ2-5; the D call may be TRBD1 or TRBD2 (6 bases each). Germline CDR1 and CDR2: MDHEN and SYDVKM. The germline V and J ends were trimmed by 3 bases and 9 bases, with 14 bases remaining between them. CDR3 size: 13 residues.

This chain joins TRBV7-6 and TRBJ2-7; no reliable D call. The CDR3 has 11 amino acids. Looked up from germline, CDR1 is SGHVS and CDR2 is FNYEAQ. V lost 1 base and J 6 bases, leaving 4 bases between the germline ends. CDR3 sequence: CASSLGPEQYF. The DNA of the CDR3 is TGTGCCAGCAGCTTAGGTCCCGAGCAGTACTTC.